A selection of T cell receptor beta chains follows, all from one sample in a study of cytomegalovirus exposure and HLA in healthy donors. Sequenced by immunoSEQ multiplex PCR; TCRdb stores in-frame clones only, minus some. The table lists 90,000 or so clones, more than 70% of them singletons. Sequencing was done on a sample of PBMCs. These receptors came from a male donor in good health and CMV-seropositive. Both conserved end residues are part of each CDR3. The D gene is left open where the match is weak. Not all rows give a size; the values are once, few, many and, for expanded clones, a class.

j_gene: TRBJ2-2; v_gene: TRBV6-5; abundance: -; d_gene: TRBD2; CDR3aa: CASSYGTSGGGELFF; CDR3nt: TGTGCCAGCAGTTACGGGACTAGCGGAGGCGGGGAGCTGTTTTTT
j_gene: TRBJ2-3; v_gene: TRBV12-5; abundance: few; d_gene: TRBD2; CDR3aa: CASGFRGTTLAGGGADTQYF; CDR3nt: TGTGCTAGTGGTTTCCGCGGGACGACCCTAGCGGGGGGAGGTGCAGATACGCAGTATTTT
j_gene: TRBJ2-1; v_gene: TRBV19; abundance: -; d_gene: -; CDR3aa: CASSMRISGLSSYNEQFF; CDR3nt: TGTGCCAGTAGTATGAGGATTTCAGGGTTAAGCTCCTACAATGAGCAGTTCTTC
j_gene: TRBJ2-7; v_gene: TRBV30; abundance: once; d_gene: TRBD2; CDR3aa: CAWRSGGAYEQYF; CDR3nt: TGTGCCTGGAGGAGCGGGGGGGCATACGAGCAGTACTTC
j_gene: TRBJ2-1; v_gene: TRBV19; abundance: -; d_gene: TRBD2; CDR3aa: CASSSTSGRAAEQFF; CDR3nt: TGTGCCAGTAGTAGCACTAGCGGGAGGGCCGCCGAGCAGTTCTTC
j_gene: TRBJ1-2; v_gene: TRBV9; abundance: -; d_gene: TRBD1; CDR3aa: CASSAGDRGFANYGYTF; CDR3nt: TGTGCCAGCAGCGCAGGGGACAGGGGATTTGCTAACTATGGCTACACCTTC
j_gene: TRBJ2-5; v_gene: TRBV13; abundance: -; d_gene: TRBD1; CDR3aa: CASSLRQGEETQYF; CDR3nt: TGTGCCAGCAGCTTAAGGCAGGGGGAAGAGACCCAGTACTTC
j_gene: TRBJ2-2; v_gene: TRBV19; abundance: -; d_gene: -; CDR3aa: CASSMERPGELFF; CDR3nt: TGTGCCAGTAGTATGGAGCGACCCGGGGAGCTGTTTTTT
j_gene: TRBJ1-2; v_gene: TRBV4-1; abundance: -; d_gene: -; CDR3aa: CASSQPSLSHPGSLANYGYTF; CDR3nt: TGCGCCAGCAGCCAACCATCACTGAGCCATCCGGGGTCCCTAGCTAACTATGGCTACACCTTC
j_gene: TRBJ2-1; v_gene: TRBV4-1; abundance: few; d_gene: TRBD2; CDR3aa: CASSPWTSGSHNRPYNEQFF; CDR3nt: TGCGCCAGCAGCCCGTGGACTAGCGGGAGTCACAACCGCCCTTACAATGAGCAGTTCTTC
j_gene: TRBJ2-2; v_gene: TRBV18; abundance: -; d_gene: TRBD2; CDR3aa: CASSHRGLAGGPNTGELFF; CDR3nt: TGTGCCAGCTCACACCGTGGACTAGCGGGAGGGCCGAACACCGGGGAGCTGTTTTTT
j_gene: TRBJ1-4; v_gene: TRBV7-9; abundance: few; d_gene: -; CDR3aa: CASSSGRTNEKLFF; CDR3nt: TGTGCCAGCAGCTCCGGTCGGACTAATGAAAAACTGTTTTTT
j_gene: TRBJ2-2; v_gene: TRBV12-5; abundance: -; d_gene: TRBD2; CDR3aa: CASGIDSWTSGSRELFF; CDR3nt: TGTGCTAGTGGTATTGATTCCTGGACTAGCGGGAGCCGGGAGCTGTTTTTT
j_gene: TRBJ1-4; v_gene: TRBV2; abundance: -; d_gene: TRBD1; CDR3aa: CASRRGTGNEKLFF; CDR3nt: TGTGCCAGTCGGAGGGGGACAGGGAATGAAAAACTGTTTTTT
j_gene: TRBJ1-2; v_gene: TRBV5-4; abundance: -; d_gene: -; CDR3aa: CASSLEPDYGYTF; CDR3nt: TGTGCCAGCAGCTTGGAGCCGGACTATGGCTACACCTTC
j_gene: TRBJ2-3; v_gene: TRBV7-9; abundance: -; d_gene: TRBD2; CDR3aa: CASSLVGLAGESSTDTQYF; CDR3nt: TGTGCCAGCAGCTTAGTGGGGCTAGCGGGCGAGTCTAGCACAGATACGCAGTATTTT
j_gene: TRBJ1-1; v_gene: TRBV28; abundance: -; d_gene: -; CDR3aa: CASRDRPPSEAFF; CDR3nt: TGTGCCAGCAGGGACAGACCGCCCTCTGAAGCTTTCTTT
j_gene: TRBJ2-3; v_gene: TRBV18; abundance: once; d_gene: -; CDR3aa: CASSLQGADSDTQYF; CDR3nt: TGTGCCAGCTCACTACAGGGTGCTGACTCAGATACGCAGTATTTT
j_gene: TRBJ2-2; v_gene: TRBV19; abundance: -; d_gene: -; CDR3aa: CASSIAIWQGDGELFF; CDR3nt: TGTGCCAGTAGTATTGCGATTTGGCAGGGCGACGGGGAGCTGTTTTTT
j_gene: TRBJ1-2; v_gene: TRBV6-1; abundance: -; d_gene: -; CDR3aa: CASSATANYGYTF; CDR3nt: TGTGCCAGCAGTGCTACAGCTAACTATGGCTACACCTTC
j_gene: TRBJ2-7; v_gene: TRBV27; abundance: -; d_gene: TRBD2; CDR3aa: CASSLGAGSYEQYF; CDR3nt: TGTGCCAGCAGTCTGGGAGCGGGGTCCTACGAGCAGTACTTC
j_gene: TRBJ2-3; v_gene: TRBV6-5; abundance: -; d_gene: TRBD1; CDR3aa: CASSYSRGQGRDTQYF; CDR3nt: TGTGCCAGCAGTTACTCGAGGGGACAGGGTCGCGATACGCAGTATTTT
j_gene: TRBJ2-7; v_gene: TRBV27; abundance: -; d_gene: TRBD2; CDR3aa: CAIGGDSYEQYF; CDR3nt: TGTGCCATCGGGGGGGACTCCTACGAGCAGTACTTC
j_gene: TRBJ2-4; v_gene: TRBV6-1; abundance: -; d_gene: -; CDR3aa: CASRLYENIQYF; CDR3nt: TGTGCCAGCAGACTCTACGAAAACATTCAGTACTTC
j_gene: TRBJ1-2; v_gene: TRBV9; abundance: -; d_gene: -; CDR3aa: CASSPRTEGSYGYTF; CDR3nt: TGTGCCAGCAGCCCTCGGACAGAGGGTAGCTATGGCTACACCTTC
j_gene: TRBJ1-1; v_gene: TRBV15; abundance: -; d_gene: -; CDR3aa: CATSRDLSAPNTEAFF; CDR3nt: TGTGCCACCAGCAGAGATCTATCTGCACCGAACACTGAAGCTTTCTTT
j_gene: TRBJ1-1; v_gene: TRBV28; abundance: -; d_gene: -; CDR3aa: CASTTPGGAFF; CDR3nt: TGTGCCAGCACGACACCCGGAGGAGCTTTCTTT
j_gene: TRBJ1-1; v_gene: TRBV27; abundance: -; d_gene: -; CDR3aa: CASSFSGTMNTEAFF; CDR3nt: TGTGCCAGCAGTTTCTCCGGGACAATGAACACTGAAGCTTTCTTT
j_gene: TRBJ1-5; v_gene: TRBV15; abundance: -; d_gene: -; CDR3aa: CATSRGGGGNQPQHF; CDR3nt: TGTGCCACCAGCAGAGGCGGGGGTGGCAATCAGCCCCAGCATTTT
j_gene: TRBJ1-1; v_gene: TRBV18; abundance: few; d_gene: -; CDR3aa: CASSPVRSAEAFF; CDR3nt: TGTGCCAGCTCACCAGTCAGATCCGCTGAAGCTTTCTTT
j_gene: TRBJ1-5; v_gene: TRBV6-1; abundance: few; d_gene: -; CDR3aa: CASSEFKGDNQPQHF; CDR3nt: TGTGCCAGCAGTGAGTTTAAAGGGGACAATCAGCCCCAGCATTTT
j_gene: TRBJ2-3; v_gene: TRBV27; abundance: -; d_gene: -; CDR3aa: CASSQRLGPDTQYF; CDR3nt: TGTGCCAGCAGCCAACGACTAGGTCCGGATACGCAGTATTTT
j_gene: TRBJ2-5; v_gene: TRBV5-4; abundance: -; d_gene: -; CDR3aa: CASSLQGSPQETQYF; CDR3nt: TGTGCCAGCAGCTTGCAGGGGAGCCCCCAAGAGACCCAGTACTTC
j_gene: TRBJ1-2; v_gene: TRBV9; abundance: -; d_gene: -; CDR3aa: CASSVVVSGDYGYTF; CDR3nt: TGTGCCAGCAGCGTAGTAGTATCAGGGGACTATGGCTACACCTTC
j_gene: TRBJ2-1; v_gene: TRBV21-1; abundance: -; d_gene: -; CDR3aa: CASSKAGTSGHSYNEQFF; CDR3nt: TGTGCCAGCAGCAAAGCGGGGACTAGCGGCCACTCCTACAATGAGCAGTTCTTC
j_gene: TRBJ1-2; v_gene: TRBV2; abundance: -; d_gene: -; CDR3aa: CATFQRGDHGYTF; CDR3nt: TGTGCCACCTTTCAGCGGGGTGATCATGGCTACACCTTC
j_gene: TRBJ2-7; v_gene: TRBV27; abundance: once; d_gene: -; CDR3aa: CASSLKPGSYEQYF; CDR3nt: TGTGCCAGCAGTTTAAAACCGGGAAGCTACGAGCAGTACTTC
j_gene: TRBJ1-1; v_gene: TRBV6-5; abundance: few; d_gene: TRBD1; CDR3aa: CASSGQGAGDTEAFF; CDR3nt: TGTGCCAGCAGTGGACAGGGGGCGGGAGACACTGAAGCTTTCTTT
j_gene: TRBJ2-3; v_gene: TRBV28; abundance: once; d_gene: TRBD2; CDR3aa: CASSFTAGGTTDTQYF; CDR3nt: TGTGCCAGCAGTTTTACAGCGGGGGGAACCACAGATACGCAGTATTTT
j_gene: TRBJ2-5; v_gene: TRBV15; abundance: -; d_gene: -; CDR3aa: CATRLNIEPETQYF; CDR3nt: TGTGCCACCAGATTAAATATTGAGCCGGAGACCCAGTACTTC
j_gene: TRBJ2-5; v_gene: TRBV27; abundance: -; d_gene: -; CDR3aa: CASQGGNPETQYF; CDR3nt: TGTGCCAGCCAGGGGGGAAATCCAGAGACCCAGTACTTC
j_gene: TRBJ2-5; v_gene: TRBV20-1; abundance: -; d_gene: -; CDR3aa: CSARGQETQYF; CDR3nt: TGCAGTGCTCGGGGTCAGGAGACCCAGTACTTC
j_gene: TRBJ1-1; v_gene: TRBV19; abundance: -; d_gene: TRBD1; CDR3aa: CASSMGQLNTEAFF; CDR3nt: TGTGCCAGTAGTATGGGACAGCTGAACACTGAAGCTTTCTTT
j_gene: TRBJ2-1; v_gene: TRBV11-3; abundance: once; d_gene: TRBD2; CDR3aa: CASSPRGAGGRNEQFF; CDR3nt: TGTGCCAGCAGCCCCCGGGGCGCGGGAGGGAGGAATGAGCAGTTCTTC
j_gene: TRBJ1-1; v_gene: TRBV7-8; abundance: few; d_gene: TRBD1; CDR3aa: CASSSQTGDGEAFF; CDR3nt: TGTGCCAGCAGCTCGCAAACAGGGGATGGTGAAGCTTTCTTT
j_gene: TRBJ1-1; v_gene: TRBV7-2; abundance: few; d_gene: TRBD1; CDR3aa: CASSFMQGAVNTEAFF; CDR3nt: TGTGCCAGCAGCTTCATGCAGGGGGCCGTGAACACTGAAGCTTTCTTT
j_gene: TRBJ1-3; v_gene: TRBV28; abundance: -; d_gene: -; CDR3aa: CASSLAGTGNTIYF; CDR3nt: TGTGCCAGCAGTTTAGCGGGGACTGGAAACACCATATATTTT
j_gene: TRBJ1-2; v_gene: TRBV29-1; abundance: once; d_gene: -; CDR3aa: CSVEDFAQGLSGYTF; CDR3nt: TGCAGCGTTGAAGATTTCGCACAGGGTCTTAGTGGCTACACCTTC
j_gene: TRBJ2-5; v_gene: TRBV18; abundance: -; d_gene: -; CDR3aa: CASSNIQETQYF; CDR3nt: TGTGCCAGCTCAAACATTCAAGAGACCCAGTACTTC
j_gene: TRBJ1-2; v_gene: TRBV7-9; abundance: -; d_gene: -; CDR3aa: CASSLRTEYGYTF; CDR3nt: TGTGCCAGCAGCTTAAGAACAGAATATGGCTACACCTTC